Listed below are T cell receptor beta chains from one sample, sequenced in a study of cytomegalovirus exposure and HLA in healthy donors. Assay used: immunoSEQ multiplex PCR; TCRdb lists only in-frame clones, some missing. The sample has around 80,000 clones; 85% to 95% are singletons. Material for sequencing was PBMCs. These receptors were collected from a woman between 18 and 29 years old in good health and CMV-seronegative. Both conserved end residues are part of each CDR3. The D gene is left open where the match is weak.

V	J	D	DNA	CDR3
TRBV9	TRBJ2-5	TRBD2	TGTGCCAGCAGCGTAGGGCTAGCGGGAGGGTACCAAGAGACCCAGTACTTC	CASSVGLAGGYQETQYF
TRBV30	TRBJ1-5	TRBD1	TGTGCCTGGAGTGTAGGCACAGGGGTCAATCAGCCCCAGCATTTT	CAWSVGTGVNQPQHF
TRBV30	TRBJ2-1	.	TGTGCCTGGAACAGGGACGACAATGAGCAGTTCTTC	CAWNRDDNEQFF
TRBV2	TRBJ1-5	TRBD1	TGTGCCAGCAGGGATGACAGGGGCTATCAGCCCCAGCATTTT	CASRDDRGYQPQHF
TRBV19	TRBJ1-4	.	TGTGCCAGTAGTATGGTATTGGGGGCGGCAACTAATGAAAAACTGTTTTTT	CASSMVLGAATNEKLFF
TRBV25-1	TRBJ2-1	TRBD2	TGTGCCAGCAGTAAAGGTAGCGGGAGCAATGAGCAGTTCTTC	CASSKGSGSNEQFF
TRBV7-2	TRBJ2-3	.	TGTGCCAGCAGCCCGGGTTCCAGCACAGATACGCAGTATTTT	CASSPGSSTDTQYF
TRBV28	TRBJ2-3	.	TGTGCCAGCAGTGCATCGACACCAGATACGCAGTATTTT	CASSASTPDTQYF
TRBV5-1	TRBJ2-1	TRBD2	TGCGCCAGCAGCTTGGGGGGGGGCTACAATGAGCAGTTCTTC	CASSLGGGYNEQFF
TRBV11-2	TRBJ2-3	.	TGTGCCAGCAGTTTGGGTCGAGGTACGCAGTATTTT	CASSLGRGTQYF
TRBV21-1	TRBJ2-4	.	TGTGCCAGCAGTCTCACATCAGGGGCCCTAGCCAAAAACATTCAGTACTTC	CASSLTSGALAKNIQYF
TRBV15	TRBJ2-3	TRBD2	TGTGCCACCAGCAGAGATCCGACTAGCTTTAGCACAGATACGCAGTATTTT	CATSRDPTSFSTDTQYF
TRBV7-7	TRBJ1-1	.	TGTGCCAGCAGCTTAAAGCGGCAGGGGATCATGAACACTGAAGCTTTCTTT	CASSLKRQGIMNTEAFF
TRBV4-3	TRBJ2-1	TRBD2	TGCGCCAGCAGCCCGGGACTAGCGACTTACAATGAGCAGTTCTTC	CASSPGLATYNEQFF
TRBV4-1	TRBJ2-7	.	TGCGCCAGCAGCCAAGGGATACAGGGCTACGAGCAGTACTTC	CASSQGIQGYEQYF
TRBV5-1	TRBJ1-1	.	TGCGCCAGCAGCATATCGGGCTCGACAGTCGAAGCTTTCTTT	CASSISGSTVEAFF
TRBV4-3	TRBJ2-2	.	TGCGCCAGCAGCCAGAGGGTTACAGGGTTCGGGGAGCTGTTTTTT	CASSQRVTGFGELFF
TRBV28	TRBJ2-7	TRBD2	TGTGCCAGCAGTTTTTTGACTAGCGGATCCTACGAGCAGTACTTC	CASSFLTSGSYEQYF
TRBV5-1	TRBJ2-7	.	TGCGCCAGCACCTTCGAGGTCGCAGAGCTCTACGAGCAGTACTTC	CASTFEVAELYEQYF
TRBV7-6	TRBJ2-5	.	TGTGCCAGCAACCAACAGGGAATCGAGACCCAGTACTTC	CASNQQGIETQYF
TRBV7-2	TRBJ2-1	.	TGTGCCAGCAGCTTGTACGGCGGGGCCTACAATGAGCAGTTCTTC	CASSLYGGAYNEQFF
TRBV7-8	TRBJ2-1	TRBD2	TGTGCCAGCAGCCTATTAGCGGGGGGGGGAAATGAGCAGTTCTTC	CASSLLAGGGNEQFF